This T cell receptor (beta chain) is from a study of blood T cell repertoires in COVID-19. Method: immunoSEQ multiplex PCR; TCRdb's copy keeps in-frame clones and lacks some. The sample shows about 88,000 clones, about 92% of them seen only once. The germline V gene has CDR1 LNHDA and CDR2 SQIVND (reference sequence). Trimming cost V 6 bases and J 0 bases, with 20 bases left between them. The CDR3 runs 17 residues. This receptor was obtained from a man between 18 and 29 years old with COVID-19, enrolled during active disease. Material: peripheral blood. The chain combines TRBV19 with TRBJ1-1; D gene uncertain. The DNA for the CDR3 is TGTGCCAGTAGGACGCGGGGTTTGGTGGGATTGAACACTGAAGCTTTCTTT. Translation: CASRTRGLVGLNTEAFF.